This T cell receptor (beta chain) was recorded in a study of early T cells in non-severe SARS-CoV-2 infection. Study overall: Chains were unpaired, as sequencing was done on bulk RNA from unsorted whole blood.

Unique molecular identifiers tagged individual cDNA molecules. Each CDR3 protein gets one entry after TCRdb re-called the 5' RACE reads with MiXCR. In the table there are about 64,000 distinct CDR3 sequences, more than 4% of which are singletons. From germline, CDR1 is WNHNN and CDR2 SYGVQD (reference sequence). V was pared by 0 bases and J by 10 bases, with 6 bases of the junction left unmatched. This CDR3 comprises 15 residues. This clonotype was seen a few times. Its specificity is not known. Study-level results: Matches to VDJdb favored anti-spike CD8 responses and missed private and CD4 specificities.

This receptor was identified in an adult who was a healthcare worker with PCR-confirmed SARS-CoV-2 infection or an uninfected control (not recorded which). This rearrangement joins TRBV10-1 to TRBJ2-1; TRBD2 matches at 10 bases. The sequenced material came from whole blood. The CDR3 loop reads CASSESASGSDEQFF. In nucleotides, the CDR3 is TGCGCCAGCAGTGAGTCAGCTAGCGGGAGCGACGAGCAGTTCTTC.